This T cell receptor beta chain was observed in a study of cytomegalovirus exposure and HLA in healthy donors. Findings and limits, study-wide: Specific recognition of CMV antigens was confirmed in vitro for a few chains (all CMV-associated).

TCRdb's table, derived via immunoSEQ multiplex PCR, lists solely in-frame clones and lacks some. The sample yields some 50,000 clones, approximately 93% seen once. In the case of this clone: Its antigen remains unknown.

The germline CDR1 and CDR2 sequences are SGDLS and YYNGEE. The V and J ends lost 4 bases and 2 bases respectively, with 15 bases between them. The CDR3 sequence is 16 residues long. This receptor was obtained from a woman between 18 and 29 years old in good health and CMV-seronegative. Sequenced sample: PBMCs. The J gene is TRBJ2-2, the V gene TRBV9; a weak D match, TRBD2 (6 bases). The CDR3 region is CASSPRGTPNTGELFF. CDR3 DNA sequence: TGTGCCAGCAGCCCACGGGGGACTCCAAACACCGGGGAGCTGTTTTTT. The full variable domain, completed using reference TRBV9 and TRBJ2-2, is DSGVTQTPKHLITATGQRVTLRCSPRSGDLSVYWYQQSLDQGLQFLIQYYNGEERAKGNILERFSAQQFPDLHSELNLSSLELGDSALYFCASSPRGTPNTGELFFGEGSRLTVL.